Included here is one T cell receptor beta chain sequence, with context. Antigen: not known. The CDR3 consists of 18 residues. Germline V gene sequence: CDR1 LNHDA, CDR2 SQIVND (reference sequence). Trimming shortened V by 5 bases and J by 3 bases, and 23 bases separated the two germline ends. It was with 60 Vbeta and 13 Jbeta primers that the PCR ran. Some clones are missing from TCRdb's copy, which holds only in-frame ones; the method was immunoSEQ multiplex PCR. The table has around 67,000 clones, 65% to 70% seen once. The source of the sample is a study of cytomegalovirus exposure and HLA in healthy donors. Whole-study context: Counted in an early data release were about 85 million unique TCRs from HLA-typed donors. Study-level points and caveats: Follow-up analysis later connected one missense variant in DCLRE1C with trimming of TCR beta V- and J-genes. The HLA-A and HLA-B alleles of most subjects were reportedly predicted accurately from TCR beta sequences.

Sequencing used PBMCs. The clonotype was recovered from a woman in her 30s in good health and CMV-seronegative. The V and J genes are TRBV19 and TRBJ2-4; D possibly corresponds to TRBD2 (7 bases). The CDR3 loop reads CASSLTSSRGGLKNIQYF. The CDR3 nucleotides are TGTGCCAGTAGTCTAACCTCCTCTAGGGGGGGGCTCAAAAACATTCAGTACTTC.